These T cell receptor beta chains were read from a single sample in a study of T cell responses to AZD1222 COVID-19 vaccine. Data came from immunoSEQ multiplex PCR; TCRdb stores just in-frame clones and leaves some out. This sample has 120,000 or so clones; around 90% occur once, and the top ten carry about 29%. Specimen: peripheral blood, collected on day 0 of AZD1222 vaccination. These receptors were collected from an adult in good health. Both conserved end residues are part of each CDR3. A D gene is named only where the DNA matches it firmly. Only part of the rows carry a size: once, few, many, or a class if the clone is expanded.

clone_size: -
d_call: -
j_call: TRBJ1-1
v_call: TRBV5-1
cdr3_aa: CASSAPRGLNTEAFF

clone_size: -
d_call: TRBD1
j_call: TRBJ1-4
v_call: TRBV18
cdr3_aa: CASSPGQGGEKLFF

clone_size: -
d_call: -
j_call: TRBJ2-5
v_call: TRBV7-2
cdr3_aa: CASSLGMQETQYF

clone_size: once
d_call: -
j_call: TRBJ1-6
v_call: TRBV6-5
cdr3_aa: CASSTGTEDNSPLHF

clone_size: -
d_call: -
j_call: TRBJ2-6
v_call: TRBV19
cdr3_aa: CASSPAGFSSGANVLTF

clone_size: -
d_call: -
j_call: TRBJ2-1
v_call: TRBV19
cdr3_aa: CASSTYLQGSTYNEQFF

clone_size: few
d_call: TRBD2
j_call: TRBJ2-7
v_call: TRBV11-2
cdr3_aa: CASSLELAPTHEQYF

clone_size: -
d_call: -
j_call: TRBJ1-1
v_call: TRBV5-1
cdr3_aa: CASSSDRGLSTEAFF

clone_size: -
d_call: -
j_call: TRBJ2-7
v_call: TRBV18
cdr3_aa: CASSPTSGEQYF

clone_size: -
d_call: -
j_call: TRBJ1-5
v_call: TRBV29-1
cdr3_aa: CSVEDQPGTGQPQHF

clone_size: once
d_call: -
j_call: TRBJ1-3
v_call: TRBV10-3
cdr3_aa: CAISEGLSASITIYF

clone_size: -
d_call: TRBD1
j_call: TRBJ2-2
v_call: TRBV7-9
cdr3_aa: CASSLWTGRTGELFF

clone_size: -
d_call: -
j_call: TRBJ1-2
v_call: TRBV2
cdr3_aa: CASSLDSSYGYTF

clone_size: once
d_call: -
j_call: TRBJ1-5
v_call: TRBV10-3
cdr3_aa: CAISESGTGTQPQHF

clone_size: -
d_call: -
j_call: TRBJ2-2
v_call: TRBV11-3
cdr3_aa: CASSLGLADTGELFF

clone_size: -
d_call: TRBD2
j_call: TRBJ2-1
v_call: TRBV5-4
cdr3_aa: CASSSTGGGLAGENEQFF

clone_size: -
d_call: -
j_call: TRBJ1-2
v_call: TRBV3-1/TRBV3-2
cdr3_aa: CASSLGLRPLYGYTF

clone_size: once
d_call: -
j_call: TRBJ1-4
v_call: TRBV6-1
cdr3_aa: CASSEGEIEKLFF

clone_size: -
d_call: -
j_call: TRBJ1-3
v_call: TRBV2
cdr3_aa: CASSLDSRSGNTIYF

clone_size: -
d_call: -
j_call: TRBJ1-2
v_call: TRBV7-3
cdr3_aa: CASSLGQEQGYTF

clone_size: -
d_call: TRBD1
j_call: TRBJ1-3
v_call: TRBV9
cdr3_aa: CASRAGDSWDPGNTIYF

clone_size: -
d_call: -
j_call: TRBJ1-2
v_call: TRBV2
cdr3_aa: CASSEAGRGHGYTF

clone_size: once
d_call: -
j_call: TRBJ1-2
v_call: TRBV2
cdr3_aa: CASSVGQRSFTF

clone_size: -
d_call: -
j_call: TRBJ2-5
v_call: TRBV13
cdr3_aa: CASSLGLIWAGETQYF

clone_size: -
d_call: -
j_call: TRBJ2-2
v_call: TRBV3-1/TRBV3-2
cdr3_aa: CASSQVDGAAGAHTGELFF

clone_size: -
d_call: TRBD1
j_call: TRBJ1-4
v_call: TRBV5-6
cdr3_aa: CASSLRQGAEKLFF

clone_size: -
d_call: -
j_call: TRBJ2-1
v_call: TRBV2
cdr3_aa: CASSERNEQFF

clone_size: -
d_call: TRBD1
j_call: TRBJ2-6
v_call: TRBV27
cdr3_aa: CASSGQGASGANVLTF

clone_size: -
d_call: -
j_call: TRBJ1-5
v_call: TRBV7-8
cdr3_aa: CASSLVQGSNQPQHF

clone_size: -
d_call: -
j_call: TRBJ2-1
v_call: TRBV10-1
cdr3_aa: CASSEPRLPEGSNSGDGEQFF

clone_size: -
d_call: -
j_call: TRBJ1-6
v_call: TRBV2
cdr3_aa: CASVGGSYNSPLHF

clone_size: few
d_call: TRBD2
j_call: TRBJ2-7
v_call: TRBV6-5
cdr3_aa: CASSTGGLGDYEQYF

clone_size: once
d_call: -
j_call: TRBJ2-3
v_call: TRBV7-3
cdr3_aa: CASSSDGRTDTQYF

clone_size: -
d_call: TRBD1
j_call: TRBJ2-5
v_call: TRBV29-1
cdr3_aa: CSGKKGTVKETQYF

clone_size: few
d_call: -
j_call: TRBJ1-1
v_call: TRBV19
cdr3_aa: CASSIAGYSNTEAFF

clone_size: -
d_call: TRBD2
j_call: TRBJ2-7
v_call: TRBV3-1/TRBV3-2
cdr3_aa: CASSRQLDSGYEQYF

clone_size: few
d_call: -
j_call: TRBJ1-6
v_call: TRBV18
cdr3_aa: CASSPGTNSNSPLHF

clone_size: -
d_call: TRBD2
j_call: TRBJ2-1
v_call: TRBV9
cdr3_aa: CASSVATGLAGGQEQFF

clone_size: -
d_call: -
j_call: TRBJ2-6
v_call: TRBV6-1
cdr3_aa: CASSEATGANVLTF

clone_size: once
d_call: -
j_call: TRBJ1-5
v_call: TRBV28
cdr3_aa: CASTAGGAPQPQHF

clone_size: few
d_call: TRBD1
j_call: TRBJ2-5
v_call: TRBV19
cdr3_aa: CASSPPRDRGPPGTQYF

clone_size: -
d_call: TRBD1
j_call: TRBJ1-6
v_call: TRBV2
cdr3_aa: CASSEDTGGNSPLHF